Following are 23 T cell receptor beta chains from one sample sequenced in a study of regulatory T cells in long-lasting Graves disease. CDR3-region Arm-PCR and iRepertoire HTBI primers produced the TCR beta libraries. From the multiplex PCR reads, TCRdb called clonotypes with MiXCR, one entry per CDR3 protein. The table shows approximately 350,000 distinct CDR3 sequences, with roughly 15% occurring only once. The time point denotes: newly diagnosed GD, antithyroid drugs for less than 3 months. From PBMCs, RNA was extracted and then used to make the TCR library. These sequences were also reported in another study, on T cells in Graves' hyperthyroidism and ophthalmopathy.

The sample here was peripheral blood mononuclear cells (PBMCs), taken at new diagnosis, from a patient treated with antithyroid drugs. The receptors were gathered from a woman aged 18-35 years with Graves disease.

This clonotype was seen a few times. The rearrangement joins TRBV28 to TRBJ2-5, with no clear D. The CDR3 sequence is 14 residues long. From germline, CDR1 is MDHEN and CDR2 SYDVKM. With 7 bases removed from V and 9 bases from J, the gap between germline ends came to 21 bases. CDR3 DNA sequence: TGTGCCAGCACCCTCCAGGCTGGCCCTGGGGCCCAGTACTTC. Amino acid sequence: CASTLQAGPGAQYF.

Here the CDR3 reads CASTRRSGGSSNEQFF. In DNA, the CDR3 is TGTGCCAGCACACGGCGGAGCGGGGGCTCCAGTAATGAGCAGTTCTTC. This chain uses TRBV12-3 or TRBV12-4 with TRBJ2-1, with 8 bases aligning to TRBD2. The CDR3 runs 16 residues. Trimming took 7 bases from V and 7 from J; bases not matched to a gene: 15.

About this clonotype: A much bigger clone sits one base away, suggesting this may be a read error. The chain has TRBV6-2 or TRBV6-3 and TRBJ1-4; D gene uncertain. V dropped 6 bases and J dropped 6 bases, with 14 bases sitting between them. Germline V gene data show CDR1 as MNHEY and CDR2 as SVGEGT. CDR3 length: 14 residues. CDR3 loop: CASSGNGSHEKLFF. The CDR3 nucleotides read TGTGCCAGCAGCGGCAACGGGTCCCATGAAAAACTGTTTTTT.

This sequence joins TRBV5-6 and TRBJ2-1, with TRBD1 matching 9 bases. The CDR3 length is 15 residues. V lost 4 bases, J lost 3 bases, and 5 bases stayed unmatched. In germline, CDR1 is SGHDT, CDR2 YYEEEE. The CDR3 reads CASSRDRGNYNEQFF. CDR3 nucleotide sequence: TGTGCCAGCAGCCGCGACAGGGGGAACTACAATGAGCAGTTCTTC. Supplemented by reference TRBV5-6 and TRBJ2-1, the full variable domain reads DAGVTQSPTHLIKTRGQQVTLRCSPKSGHDTVSWYQQALGQGPQFIFQYYEEEERQRGNFPDRFSGHQFPNYSSELNVNALLLGDSALYLCASSRDRGNYNEQFFGPGTRLTVL.

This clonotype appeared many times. The CDR3 DNA is TGTGCCAGCAGACCACTAGCGGGGGGGATCCCGAGCTCCTACAATGAGCAGTTCTTC. As protein: CASRPLAGGIPSSYNEQFF. The chain carries TRBV7-6 and TRBJ2-1; 13 positions match TRBD2. Germline V lookup: CDR1 SGHVS, CDR2 FNYEAQ. The V and J ends lost 6 bases and 0 bases, in that order; junction bases with no gene match: 11. This CDR3 is built from 19 residues.

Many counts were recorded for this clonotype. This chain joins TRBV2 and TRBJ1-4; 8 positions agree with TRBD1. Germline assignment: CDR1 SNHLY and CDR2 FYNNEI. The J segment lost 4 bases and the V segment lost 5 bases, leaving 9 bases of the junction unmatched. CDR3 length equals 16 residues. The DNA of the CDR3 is TGTGCCAGCAGTACCCCCCCAGGGGGCAGTAATGAAAAACTGTTTTTT. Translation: CASSTPPGGSNEKLFF.

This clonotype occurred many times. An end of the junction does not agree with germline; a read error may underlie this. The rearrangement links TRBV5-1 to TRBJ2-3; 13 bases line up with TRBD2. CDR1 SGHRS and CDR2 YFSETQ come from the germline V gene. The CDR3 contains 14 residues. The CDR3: CASSLVTSGRPRFF. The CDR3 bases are TGCGCCAGCAGCTTGGTGACTAGCGGGAGGCCTAGGTTTTTT.

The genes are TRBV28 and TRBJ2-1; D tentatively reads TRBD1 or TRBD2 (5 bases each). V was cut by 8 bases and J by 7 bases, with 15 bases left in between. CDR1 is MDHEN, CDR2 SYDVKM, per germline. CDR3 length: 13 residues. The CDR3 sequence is CASRDQRSNEQFF. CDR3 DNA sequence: TGTGCCAGCCGGGACCAGCGGTCGAATGAGCAGTTCTTC.

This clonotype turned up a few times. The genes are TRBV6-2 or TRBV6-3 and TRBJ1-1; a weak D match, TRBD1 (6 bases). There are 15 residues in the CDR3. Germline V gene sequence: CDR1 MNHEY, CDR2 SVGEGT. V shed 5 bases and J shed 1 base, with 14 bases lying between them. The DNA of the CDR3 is TGTGCCAGCAGTGAACAGGGTGGCGCGAACACTGAAGCTTTCTTT. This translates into CASSEQGGANTEAFF.

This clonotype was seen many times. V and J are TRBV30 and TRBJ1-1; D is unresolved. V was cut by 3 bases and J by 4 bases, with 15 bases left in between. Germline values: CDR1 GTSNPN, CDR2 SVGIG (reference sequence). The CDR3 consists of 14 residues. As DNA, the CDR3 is TGTGCCTGGAGCAGGACGTTGCGCGTCACTGAAGCTTTCTTT. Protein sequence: CAWSRTLRVTEAFF.

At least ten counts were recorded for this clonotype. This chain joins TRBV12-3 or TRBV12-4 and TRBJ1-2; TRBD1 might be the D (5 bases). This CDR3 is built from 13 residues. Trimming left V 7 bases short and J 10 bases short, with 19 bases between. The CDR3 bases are TGTGCCAGCACCCTGGCAGGGTTAACCTTCTACACCTTC. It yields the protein CASTLAGLTFYTF.

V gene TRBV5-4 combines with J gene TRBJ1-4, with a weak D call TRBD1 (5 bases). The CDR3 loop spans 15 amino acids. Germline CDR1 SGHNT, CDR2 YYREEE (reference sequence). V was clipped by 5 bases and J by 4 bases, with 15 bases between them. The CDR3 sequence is CASSPGTGSNEKLFF. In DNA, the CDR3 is TGTGCCAGCAGTCCCGGGACCGGGAGTAATGAAAAACTGTTTTTT.

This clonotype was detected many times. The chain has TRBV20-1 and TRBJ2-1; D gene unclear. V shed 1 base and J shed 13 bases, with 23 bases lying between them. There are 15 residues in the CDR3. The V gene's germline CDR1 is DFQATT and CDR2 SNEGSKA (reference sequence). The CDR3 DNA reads TGCAGTGCTAGAGGCGACGCTTCTGTGGGATTGGAACAGTTCTTC. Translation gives CSARGDASVGLEQFF.

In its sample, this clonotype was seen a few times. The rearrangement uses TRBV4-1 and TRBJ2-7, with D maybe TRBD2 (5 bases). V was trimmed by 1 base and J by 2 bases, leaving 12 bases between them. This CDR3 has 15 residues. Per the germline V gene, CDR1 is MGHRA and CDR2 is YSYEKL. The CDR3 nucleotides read TGCGCCAGCAGCCAAGTATCGGGGAGCCCCTACGAGCAGTACTTC. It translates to CASSQVSGSPYEQYF.

The CDR3 spells CSVVRGVTEAFF. CDR3 bases: TGCAGCGTTGTCAGGGGGGTCACTGAAGCTTTCTTT. V and J are TRBV29-1 and TRBJ1-1; 7 nucleotides line up with TRBD1. J lost 4 bases, V lost 4 bases, and 3 bases had no gene match. In germline, CDR1 is SQVTM, CDR2 ANQGSEA. The CDR3 spans 12 residues.

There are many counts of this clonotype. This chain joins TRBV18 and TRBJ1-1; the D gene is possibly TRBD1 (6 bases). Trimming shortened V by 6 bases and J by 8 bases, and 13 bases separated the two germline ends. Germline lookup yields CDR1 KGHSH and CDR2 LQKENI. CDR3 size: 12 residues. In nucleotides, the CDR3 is TGTGCCAGCTCCCCGGGGGCAGCAGAAGCTTTCTTT. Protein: CASSPGAAEAFF. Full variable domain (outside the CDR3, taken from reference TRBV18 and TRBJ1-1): NAGVMQNPRHLVRRRGQEARLRCSPMKGHSHVYWYRQLPEEGLKFMVYLQKENIIDESGMPKERFSAEFPKEGPSILRIQQVVRGDSAAYFCASSPGAAEAFFGQGTRLTVV.

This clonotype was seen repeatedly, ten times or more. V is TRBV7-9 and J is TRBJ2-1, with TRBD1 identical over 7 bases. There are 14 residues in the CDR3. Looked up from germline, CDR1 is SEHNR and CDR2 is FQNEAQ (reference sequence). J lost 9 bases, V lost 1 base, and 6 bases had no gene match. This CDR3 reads CASSLVAGGREQFF. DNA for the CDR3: TGTGCCAGCAGCTTAGTGGCAGGGGGTCGTGAGCAGTTCTTC.

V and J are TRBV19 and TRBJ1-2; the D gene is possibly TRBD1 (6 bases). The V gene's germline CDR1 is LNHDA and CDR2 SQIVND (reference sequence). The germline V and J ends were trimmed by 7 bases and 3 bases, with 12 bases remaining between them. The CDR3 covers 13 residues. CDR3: CASIGGSDYGYTF. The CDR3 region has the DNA TGTGCCAGTATTGGGGGCTCGGACTATGGCTACACCTTC.

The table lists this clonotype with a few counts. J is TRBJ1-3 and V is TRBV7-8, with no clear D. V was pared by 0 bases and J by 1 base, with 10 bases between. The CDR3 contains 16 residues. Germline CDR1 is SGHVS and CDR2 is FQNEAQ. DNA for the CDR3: TGTGCCAGCAGCTTAGCGTTATACCAGTCTGGAAACACCATATATTTT. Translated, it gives CASSLALYQSGNTIYF.

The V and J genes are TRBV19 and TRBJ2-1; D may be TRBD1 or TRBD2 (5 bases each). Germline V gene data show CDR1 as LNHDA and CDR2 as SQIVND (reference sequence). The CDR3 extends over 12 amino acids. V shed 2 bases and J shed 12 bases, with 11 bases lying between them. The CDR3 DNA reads TGTGCCAGTAGTATACGGGGCGGCCCGCAGTTCTTC. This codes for CASSIRGGPQFF. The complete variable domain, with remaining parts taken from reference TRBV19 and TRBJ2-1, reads DGGITQSPKYLFRKEGQNVTLSCEQNLNHDAMYWYRQDPGQGLRLIYYSQIVNDFQKGDIAEGYSVSREKKESFPLTVTSAQKNPTAFYLCASSIRGGPQFFGPGTRLTVL.

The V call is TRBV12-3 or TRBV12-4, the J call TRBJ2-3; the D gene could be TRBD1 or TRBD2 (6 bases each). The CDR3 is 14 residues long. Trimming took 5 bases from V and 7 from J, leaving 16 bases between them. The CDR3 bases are TGTGCCAGCAGTCCTGGGGGGCTCAGGAATACGCAGTATTTT. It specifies CASSPGGLRNTQYF.

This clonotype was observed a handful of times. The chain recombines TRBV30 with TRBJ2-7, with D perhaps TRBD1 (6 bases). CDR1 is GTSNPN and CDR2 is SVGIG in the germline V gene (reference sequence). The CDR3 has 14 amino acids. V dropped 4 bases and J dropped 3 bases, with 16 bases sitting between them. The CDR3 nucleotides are TGTGCCTGGAACAGTAGGGGGAGTTACTACGAGCAGTACTTC. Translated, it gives CAWNSRGSYYEQYF.

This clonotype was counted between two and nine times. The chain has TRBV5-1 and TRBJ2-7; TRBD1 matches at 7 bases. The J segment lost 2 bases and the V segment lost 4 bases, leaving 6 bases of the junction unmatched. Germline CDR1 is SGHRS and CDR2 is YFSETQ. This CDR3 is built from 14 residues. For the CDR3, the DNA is TGCGCCAGCAGCGACCGGGACAGCACCTACGAGCAGTACTTC. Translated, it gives CASSDRDSTYEQYF.